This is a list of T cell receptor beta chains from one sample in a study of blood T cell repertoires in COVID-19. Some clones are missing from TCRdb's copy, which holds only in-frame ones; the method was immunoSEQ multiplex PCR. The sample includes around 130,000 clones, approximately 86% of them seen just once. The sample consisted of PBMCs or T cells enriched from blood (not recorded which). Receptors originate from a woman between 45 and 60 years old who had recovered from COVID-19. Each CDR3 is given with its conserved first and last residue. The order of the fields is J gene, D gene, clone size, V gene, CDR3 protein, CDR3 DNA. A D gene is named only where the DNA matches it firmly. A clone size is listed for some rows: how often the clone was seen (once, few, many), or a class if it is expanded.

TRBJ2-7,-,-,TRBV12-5,CASGLARAGGSYEQYF,TGTGCTAGTGGTTTGGCTCGGGCAGGGGGGTCCTACGAGCAGTACTTC
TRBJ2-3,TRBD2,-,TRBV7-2,CASSPHGGAGGADTQYF,TGTGCCAGCAGCCCCCACGGGGGAGCGGGGGGAGCAGATACGCAGTATTTT
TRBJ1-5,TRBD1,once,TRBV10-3,CAISTGQGSNQPQHF,TGTGCCATCAGCACGGGACAGGGAAGCAATCAGCCCCAGCATTTT
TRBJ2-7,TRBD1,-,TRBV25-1,CASQYGGQGWNEQYF,TGTGCCAGCCAGTATGGGGGACAGGGTTGGAACGAGCAGTACTTC
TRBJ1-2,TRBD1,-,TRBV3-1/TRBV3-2,CASSQDRDRGYGYTF,TGTGCCAGCAGCCAGGACAGGGACCGAGGTTATGGCTACACCTTC
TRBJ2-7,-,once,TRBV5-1,CASSLQGVSYEQYF,TGCGCCAGCAGCTTGCAAGGGGTCTCCTACGAGCAGTACTTC
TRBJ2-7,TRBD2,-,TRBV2,CASRLAGGSYEQYF,TGTGCCAGCAGACTAGCGGGGGGATCCTACGAGCAGTACTTC
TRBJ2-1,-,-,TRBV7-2,CASSSASTNEQFF,TGTGCCAGCAGCTCAGCTAGCACCAATGAGCAGTTCTTC
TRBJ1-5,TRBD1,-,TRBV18,CASSPSGGGGNQPQHF,TGTGCCAGCTCACCATCAGGGGGAGGTGGCAATCAGCCCCAGCATTTT
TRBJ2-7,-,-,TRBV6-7,CASSLGQSSYEQYF,TGTGCCAGCAGCTTAGGACAGAGCTCCTACGAGCAGTACTTC
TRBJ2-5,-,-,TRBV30,CAWSQGETQYF,TGTGCCTGGAGTCAGGGGGAGACCCAGTACTTC
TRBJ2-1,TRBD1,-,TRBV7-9,CASSLIRGPNEQFF,TGTGCCAGCAGCTTAATCAGGGGGCCGAATGAGCAGTTCTTC
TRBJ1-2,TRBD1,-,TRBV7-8,CASSLVYRGSNYGYTF,TGTGCCAGCAGCTTAGTTTACAGGGGAAGTAACTATGGCTACACCTTC
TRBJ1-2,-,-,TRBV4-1,CASSQDTGNYGYTF,TGCGCCAGCAGCCAAGACACAGGGAACTATGGCTACACCTTC
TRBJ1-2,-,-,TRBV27,CASSLLPLGGGYGYTF,TGTGCCAGCAGTTTATTACCTTTAGGCGGGGGCTATGGCTACACCTTC
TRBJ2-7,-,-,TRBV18,CASSLAKQGSEQYF,TGTGCCAGCTCACTAGCTAAACAGGGATCCGAGCAGTACTTC
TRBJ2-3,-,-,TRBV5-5,CASSLYGGIDTQYF,TGTGCCAGCAGCTTGTATGGAGGGATAGATACGCAGTATTTT
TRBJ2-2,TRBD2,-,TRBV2,CAGRGTGTGELFF,TGTGCCGGGCGGGGGACTGGCACCGGGGAGCTGTTTTTT
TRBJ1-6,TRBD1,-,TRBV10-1,CATGAGGPSPLHF,TGCGCGACTGGCGCAGGGGGTCCTTCACCCCTCCACTTT
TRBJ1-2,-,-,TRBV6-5,CAIGNYGYTF,TGTGCCATCGGGAACTATGGCTACACCTTC
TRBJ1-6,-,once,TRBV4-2,CASSQEGSASRRSYNSPLHF,TGTGCCAGCAGCCAAGAGGGAAGCGCCTCCAGGAGGTCCTATAATTCACCCCTCCACTTT
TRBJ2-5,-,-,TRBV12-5,CASGFQGRETQYF,TGTGCTAGTGGTTTTCAGGGCAGAGAGACCCAGTACTTC